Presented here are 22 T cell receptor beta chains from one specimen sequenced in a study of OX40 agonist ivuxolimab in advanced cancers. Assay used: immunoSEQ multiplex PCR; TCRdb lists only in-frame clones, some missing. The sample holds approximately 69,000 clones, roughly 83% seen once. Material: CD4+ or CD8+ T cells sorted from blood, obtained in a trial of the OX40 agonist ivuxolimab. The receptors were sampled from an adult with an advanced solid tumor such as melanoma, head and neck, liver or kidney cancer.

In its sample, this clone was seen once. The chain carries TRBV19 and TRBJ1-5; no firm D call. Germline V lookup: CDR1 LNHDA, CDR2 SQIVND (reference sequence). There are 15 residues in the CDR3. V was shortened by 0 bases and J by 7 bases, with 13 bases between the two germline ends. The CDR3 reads CASSIDHMGSQPQHF. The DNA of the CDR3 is TGTGCCAGTAGTATAGATCACATGGGTTCCCAGCCCCAGCATTTT.

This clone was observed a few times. CDR3 coding DNA: TGTGCCAGCAGTTACAGCGACCTACGGCGTGGCTACACCTTC. Amino acid sequence: CASSYSDLRRGYTF. The chain has TRBV6-5 and TRBJ1-2; D gene ambiguous. Germline loops: CDR1 MNHEY, CDR2 SVGAGI. The V and J ends lost 2 bases and 7 bases respectively, with 14 bases between them. The length of the CDR3 is 14 residues.

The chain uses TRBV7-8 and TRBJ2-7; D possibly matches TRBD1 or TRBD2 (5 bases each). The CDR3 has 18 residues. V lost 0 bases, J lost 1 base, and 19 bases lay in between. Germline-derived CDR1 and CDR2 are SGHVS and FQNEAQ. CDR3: CASSLAGVGSSDSYEQYF. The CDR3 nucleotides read TGTGCCAGCAGCTTAGCGGGGGTTGGCAGTTCGGATTCCTACGAGCAGTACTTC.

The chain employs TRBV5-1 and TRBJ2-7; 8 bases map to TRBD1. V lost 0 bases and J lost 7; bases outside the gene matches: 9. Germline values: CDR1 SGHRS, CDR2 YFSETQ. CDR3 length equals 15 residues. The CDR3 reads CASSLELGQGQEQYF. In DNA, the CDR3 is TGCGCCAGCAGCTTGGAATTAGGACAGGGCCAGGAGCAGTACTTC.

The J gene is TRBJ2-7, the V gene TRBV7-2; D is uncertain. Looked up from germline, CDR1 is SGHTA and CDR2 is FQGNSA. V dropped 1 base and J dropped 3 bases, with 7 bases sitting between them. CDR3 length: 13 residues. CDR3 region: CASSLVRGYEQYF. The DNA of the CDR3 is TGTGCCAGCAGCTTAGTGCGCGGCTACGAGCAGTACTTC.

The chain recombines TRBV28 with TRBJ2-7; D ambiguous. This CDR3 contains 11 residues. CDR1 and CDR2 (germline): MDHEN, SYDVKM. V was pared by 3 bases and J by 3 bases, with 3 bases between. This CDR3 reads CASSFRYEQYF. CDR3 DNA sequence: TGTGCCAGCAGTTTCCGCTACGAGCAGTACTTC.

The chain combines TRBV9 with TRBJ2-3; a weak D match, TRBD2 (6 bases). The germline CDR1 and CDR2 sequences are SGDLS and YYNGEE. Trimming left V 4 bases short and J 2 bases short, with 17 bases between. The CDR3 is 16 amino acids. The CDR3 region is CASSPYVAEYTDTQYF. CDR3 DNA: TGTGCCAGCAGCCCGTATGTAGCGGAGTACACAGATACGCAGTATTTT.

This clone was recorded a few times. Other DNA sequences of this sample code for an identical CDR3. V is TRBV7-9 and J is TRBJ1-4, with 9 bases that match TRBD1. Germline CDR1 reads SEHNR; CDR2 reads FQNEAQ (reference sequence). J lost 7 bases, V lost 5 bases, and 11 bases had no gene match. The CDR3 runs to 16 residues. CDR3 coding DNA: TGTGCCAGCAGCCCGGGACAGGGAAGGATGGGTGAAAAACTGTTTTTT. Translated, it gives CASSPGQGRMGEKLFF. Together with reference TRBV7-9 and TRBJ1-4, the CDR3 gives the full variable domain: DTGVSQNPRHKITKRGQNVTFRCDPISEHNRLYWYRQTLGQGPEFLTYFQNEAQLEKSRLLSDRFSAERPKGSFSTLEIQRTEQGDSAMYLCASSPGQGRMGEKLFFGSGTQLSVL.

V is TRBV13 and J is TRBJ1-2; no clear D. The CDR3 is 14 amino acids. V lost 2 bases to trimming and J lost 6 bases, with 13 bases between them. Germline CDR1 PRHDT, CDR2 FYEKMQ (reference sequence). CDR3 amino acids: CASSLPQDKDGYTF. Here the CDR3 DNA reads TGTGCCAGCAGCTTACCCCAGGATAAGGATGGCTACACCTTC.

The DNA of the CDR3 is TGTGCCAGCAGTGAAGTAGGTTATAGCAATCAGCCCCAGCATTTT. It translates to CASSEVGYSNQPQHF. The chain employs TRBV2 and TRBJ1-5; no clear D. The V gene lost 1 base and the J gene lost 0 bases, with 7 bases spanning the gap. CDR3 size: 15 residues. Germline loops: CDR1 SNHLY, CDR2 FYNNEI.

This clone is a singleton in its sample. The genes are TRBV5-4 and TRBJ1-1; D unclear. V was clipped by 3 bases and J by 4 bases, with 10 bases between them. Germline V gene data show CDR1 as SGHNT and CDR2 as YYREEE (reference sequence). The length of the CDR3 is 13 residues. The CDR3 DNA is TGTGCCAGCAGCTGGGCTGGGGTCACTGAAGCTTTCTTT. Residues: CASSWAGVTEAFF.

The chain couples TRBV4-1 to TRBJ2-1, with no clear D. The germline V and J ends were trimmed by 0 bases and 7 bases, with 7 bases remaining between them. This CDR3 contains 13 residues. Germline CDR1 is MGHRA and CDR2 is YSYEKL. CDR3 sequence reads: CASSQDLENEQFF. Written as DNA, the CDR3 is TGCGCCAGCAGCCAAGATCTAGAAAATGAGCAGTTCTTC.

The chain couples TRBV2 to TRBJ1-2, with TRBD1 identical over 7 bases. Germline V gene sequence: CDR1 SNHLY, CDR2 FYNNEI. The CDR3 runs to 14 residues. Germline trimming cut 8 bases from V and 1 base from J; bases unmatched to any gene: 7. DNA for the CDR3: TGTGCCAGCGCCGAGGACAGGCTTAACTATGGCTACACCTTC. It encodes CASAEDRLNYGYTF.

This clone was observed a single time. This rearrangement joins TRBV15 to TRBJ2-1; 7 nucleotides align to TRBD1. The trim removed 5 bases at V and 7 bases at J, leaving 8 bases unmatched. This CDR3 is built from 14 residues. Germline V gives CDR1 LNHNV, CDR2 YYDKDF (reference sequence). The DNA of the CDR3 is TGTGCCACCAGCTTCAGGACAGGCCGGAATGAGCAGTTCTTC. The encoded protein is CATSFRTGRNEQFF. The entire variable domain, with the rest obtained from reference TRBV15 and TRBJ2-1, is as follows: DAMVIQNPRYQVTQFGKPVTLSCSQTLNHNVMYWYQQKSSQAPKLLFHYYDKDFNNEADTPDNFQSRRPNTSFCFLDIRSPGLGDTAMYLCATSFRTGRNEQFFGPGTRLTVL.

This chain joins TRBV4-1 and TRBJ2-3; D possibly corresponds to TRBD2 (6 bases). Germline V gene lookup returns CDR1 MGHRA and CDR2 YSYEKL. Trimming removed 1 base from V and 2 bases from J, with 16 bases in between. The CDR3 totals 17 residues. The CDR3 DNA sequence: TGCGCCAGCAGCCAAGCCCGGGACTTAGTTTACACAGATACGCAGTATTTT. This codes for CASSQARDLVYTDTQYF.

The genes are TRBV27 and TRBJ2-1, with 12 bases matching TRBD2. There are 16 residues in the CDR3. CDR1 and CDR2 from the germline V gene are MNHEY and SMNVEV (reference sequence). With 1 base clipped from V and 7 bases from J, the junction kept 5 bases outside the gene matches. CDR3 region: CASSLLGLAGSNEQFF. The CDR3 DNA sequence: TGTGCCAGCAGTTTATTGGGACTAGCGGGTAGTAATGAGCAGTTCTTC.

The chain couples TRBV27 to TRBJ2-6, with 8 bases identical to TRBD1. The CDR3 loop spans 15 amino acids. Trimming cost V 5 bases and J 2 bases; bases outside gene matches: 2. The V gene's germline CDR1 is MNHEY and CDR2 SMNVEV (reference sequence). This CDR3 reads CASSTGGTGANVLTF. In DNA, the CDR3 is TGTGCCAGCAGTACAGGGGGAACTGGGGCCAACGTCCTGACTTTC.

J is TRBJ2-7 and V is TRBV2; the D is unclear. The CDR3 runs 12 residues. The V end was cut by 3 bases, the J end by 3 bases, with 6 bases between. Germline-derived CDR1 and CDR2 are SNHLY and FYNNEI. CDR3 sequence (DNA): TGTGCCAGCAGTGAGGCAGGCTACGAGCAGTACTTC. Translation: CASSEAGYEQYF.

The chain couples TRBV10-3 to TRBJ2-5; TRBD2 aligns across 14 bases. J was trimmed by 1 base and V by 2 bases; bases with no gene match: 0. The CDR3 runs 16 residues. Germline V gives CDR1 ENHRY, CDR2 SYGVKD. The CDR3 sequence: CAISEGLAGGQETQYF. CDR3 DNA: TGTGCCATCAGTGAGGGACTAGCGGGAGGCCAAGAGACCCAGTACTTC.

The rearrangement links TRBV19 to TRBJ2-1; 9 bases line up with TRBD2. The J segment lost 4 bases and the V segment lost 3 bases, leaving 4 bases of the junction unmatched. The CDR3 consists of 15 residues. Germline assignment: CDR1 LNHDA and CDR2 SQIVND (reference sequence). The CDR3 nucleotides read TGTGCCAGTAGTATCCGGCTAGCGGGGTACAATGAGCAGTTCTTC. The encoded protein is CASSIRLAGYNEQFF.

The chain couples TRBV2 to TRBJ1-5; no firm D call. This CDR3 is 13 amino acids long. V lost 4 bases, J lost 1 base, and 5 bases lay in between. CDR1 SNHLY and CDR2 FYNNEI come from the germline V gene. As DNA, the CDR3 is TGTGCCAGCAGTGGGCAGAGCAATCAGCCCCAGCATTTT. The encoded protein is CASSGQSNQPQHF.

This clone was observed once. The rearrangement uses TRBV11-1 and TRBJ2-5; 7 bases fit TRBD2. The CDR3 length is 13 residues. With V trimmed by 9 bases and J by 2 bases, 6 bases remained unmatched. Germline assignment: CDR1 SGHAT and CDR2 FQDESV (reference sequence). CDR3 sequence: CARPPGGQETQYF. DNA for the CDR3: TGTGCCAGACCCCCGGGGGGACAAGAGACCCAGTACTTC.